This T cell receptor (beta chain) is drawn from a study of T-cell memory formation after mild COVID-19. There are 13 residues in the CDR3. Trimming removed 5 bases from V and 12 bases from J; junction bases left unmatched: 13. Germline V CDR1 and CDR2: DFQATT, SNEGSKA (reference sequence). A single record per CDR3 protein comes from TCRdb applying MiXCR to the 5' RACE reads. The sample includes hundreds of thousands of distinct CDR3 sequences, about a fifth of them seen just once. The gene calls are TRBV20-1 and TRBJ1-2; 9 bases fit TRBD1. The sequencing input was PBMCs or a T cell subset sorted from them (not recorded which). The receptor's source is an adult woman who had mild COVID-19 (a few samples of this study predate the infection). Cell type and time point are not known. The CDR3 coding sequence is TGCAGTGCTCAGACCGGGACAGGGAAGGCGGACACCTTC. Residues: CSAQTGTGKADTF.